This TCR beta chain was documented in a study of shared clonotypes between healthy human individuals. Study findings and constraints: Collection of samples was limited to blood; tissue repertoires likely differ.

Regarding this clone: Its antigen remains unidentified. The identical CDR3 is also encoded by other nucleotide sequences in the sample.

The assay used deep level. Genomic DNA of every subset was divided equally among multiple immunoSEQ plates. Repertoires were generated with immunoSEQ multiplex PCR, while TCRdb's copy carries only in-frame clones and drops some. The data hold 2 million to 2.5 million clones, with 85% to 95% observed a single time. The CDR3 spans 14 residues. Trimming removed 2 bases from V and 4 bases from J; junction bases left unmatched: 3. From germline, CDR1 is SGHRS and CDR2 YFSETQ. This clonotype originated in a man younger than 30 in good health. Some clones in this sample may be carry-over from other donors' samples. Sequences were obtained from naive CD4+ T cells from PBMCs. Described subset: CD45RA+ positively selected. The gene calls are TRBV5-1 and TRBJ2-1, with 7 nucleotides matching TRBD1. This CDR3 reads CASSFGTEYNEQFF. For the CDR3, the DNA is TGCGCCAGCAGCTTTGGGACAGAGTACAATGAGCAGTTCTTC. Full variable domain (missing parts from reference TRBV5-1 and TRBJ2-1): KAGVTQTPRYLIKTRGQQVTLSCSPISGHRSVSWYQQTPGQGLQFLFEYFSETQRNKGNFPGRFSGRQFSNSRSEMNVSTLELGDSALYLCASSFGTEYNEQFFGPGTRLTVL.